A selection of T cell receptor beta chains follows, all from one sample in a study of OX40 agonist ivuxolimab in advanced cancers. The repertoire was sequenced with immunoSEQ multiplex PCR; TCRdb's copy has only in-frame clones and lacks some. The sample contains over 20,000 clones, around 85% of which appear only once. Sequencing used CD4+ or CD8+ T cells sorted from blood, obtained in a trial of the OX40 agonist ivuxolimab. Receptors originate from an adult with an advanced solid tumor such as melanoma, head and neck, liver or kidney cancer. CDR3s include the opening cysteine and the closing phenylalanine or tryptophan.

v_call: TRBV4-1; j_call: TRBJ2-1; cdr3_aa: CASSERSSYNEQFF
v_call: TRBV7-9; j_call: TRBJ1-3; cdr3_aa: CASRGPHTIYF
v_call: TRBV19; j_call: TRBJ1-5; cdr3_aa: CASSYGGGAPQPQHF
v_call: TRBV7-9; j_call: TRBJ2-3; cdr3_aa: CATPGAKRGLASWDTQYF
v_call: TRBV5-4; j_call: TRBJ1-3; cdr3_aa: CASSLRGSGNTIYF
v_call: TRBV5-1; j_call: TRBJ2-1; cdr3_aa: CASSSHLKGAGGYNEQFF
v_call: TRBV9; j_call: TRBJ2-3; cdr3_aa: CASSLRQEPDTQYF
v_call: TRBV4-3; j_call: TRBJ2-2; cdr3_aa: CASRVDRTNTGELFF
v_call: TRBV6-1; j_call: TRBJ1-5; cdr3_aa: CASSEAFFGSWLNSNQPQHF
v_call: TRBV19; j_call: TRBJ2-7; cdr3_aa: CASSRDSSSPYEQYF
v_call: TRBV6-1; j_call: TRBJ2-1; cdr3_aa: CASSEASGGSNEQFF
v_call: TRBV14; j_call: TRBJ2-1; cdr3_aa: CASSQLAGSLDEQFF
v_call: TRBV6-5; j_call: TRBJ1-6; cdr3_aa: CASSYSGVGSPLHF
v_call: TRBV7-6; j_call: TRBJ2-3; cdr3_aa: CASSSLAGGRDTQYF
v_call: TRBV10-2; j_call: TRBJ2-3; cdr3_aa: CATQGGLTDTQYF
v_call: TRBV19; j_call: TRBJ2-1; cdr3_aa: CVSSIGSYNEQFF
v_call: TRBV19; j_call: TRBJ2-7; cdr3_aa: CASSLGYEQYF
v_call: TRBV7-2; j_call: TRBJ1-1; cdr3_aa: CASSLGYGGRGAEAFF
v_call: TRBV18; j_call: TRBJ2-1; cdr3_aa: CASSAPGLADNEQFF
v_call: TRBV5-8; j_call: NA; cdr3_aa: CASSRRSAVPEQYF
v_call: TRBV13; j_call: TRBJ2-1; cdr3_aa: CASSLRSGGTGVSYNEQFF
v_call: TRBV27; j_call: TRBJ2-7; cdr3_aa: CASSLLGTGAYEQYF
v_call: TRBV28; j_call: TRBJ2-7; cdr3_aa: CASSFPGTGFNEQYF
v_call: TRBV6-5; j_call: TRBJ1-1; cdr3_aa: CASSSGGSHTEAFF
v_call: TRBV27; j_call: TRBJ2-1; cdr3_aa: CASSSIEGRGSYNEQFF
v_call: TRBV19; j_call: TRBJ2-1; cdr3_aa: CASSMGGGLNEQFF
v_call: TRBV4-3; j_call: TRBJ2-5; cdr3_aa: CASSQEEGDRETQYF
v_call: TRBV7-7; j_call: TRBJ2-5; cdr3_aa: CASSPLGLAERETQYF
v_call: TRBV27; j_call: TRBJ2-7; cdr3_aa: CASSPRQGYEQYF